Listed here are 11 T cell receptor beta chains from one sample, sequenced in a study of type 1 and type 2 diabetes patients. Genomic DNA was the PCR template. Multiplex PCR with 30 forward and 13 reverse primers amplified the TCR beta CDR3. TCRdb re-derived calls from the multiplex PCR reads in MiXCR, one entry per CDR3 protein. The sample has fewer than 350,000 distinct CDR3 sequences, 47% seen once; the top ten hold roughly 15%. Sequencing was performed on peripheral blood mononuclear cells (PBMCs). The origin of the receptors is a man in his late teens or twenties with type 2 diabetes.

This clonotype was seen only a few times. The chain couples TRBV12-3 or TRBV12-4 to TRBJ2-7, with D possibly matching TRBD1 (5 bases). The CDR3 has 15 amino acids. Trimming took 6 bases from V and 2 from J, leaving 17 bases between them. CDR3 coding DNA: TGTGCCAGCAGCCACGACAGTTTAGCAGCCTACGAGCAGTACTTC. Translation: CASSHDSLAAYEQYF.

The rearrangement uses TRBV6-1 and TRBJ2-7; TRBD2 matches at 10 bases. The V gene end was trimmed by 2 bases and the J gene end by 7 bases; junction bases not matched to a gene: 5. The CDR3 extends over 14 amino acids. In germline, CDR1 is MNHNS, CDR2 SASEGT. CDR3 sequence (DNA): TGTGCCAGCAGTGAACCGGGACTAGCGTATGAGCAGTACTTC. It specifies CASSEPGLAYEQYF.

V gene TRBV6-5 combines with J gene TRBJ1-1; 7 bases are a match to TRBD1. Germline CDR1 and CDR2: MNHEY and SVGAGI. Trimming removed 0 bases from V and 5 bases from J; junction bases left unmatched: 6. The CDR3 consists of 15 residues. The chain's CDR3 is CASSYSRRQGTEAFF. The CDR3 DNA reads TGTGCCAGCAGTTACTCACGGAGACAGGGAACTGAAGCTTTCTTT.

The CDR3 spells CASSGGGPNQPQHF. The CDR3, as DNA: TGTGCCAGCAGCGGCGGCGGCCCGAATCAGCCCCAGCATTTT. J is TRBJ1-5 and V is TRBV2; D is unclear. The CDR3 is 14 amino acids. Trimming shortened V by 6 bases and J by 4 bases, and 13 bases separated the two germline ends. Germline V gene data show CDR1 as SNHLY and CDR2 as FYNNEI.

The rearrangement links TRBV24-1 to TRBJ2-1; a weak D match, TRBD2 (5 bases). Germline values: CDR1 KGHDR, CDR2 SFDVKD. The CDR3 covers 13 residues. V lost 7 bases and J 4 bases, leaving 10 bases between the germline ends. The CDR3 region is CATSRGRYNEQFF. The CDR3 DNA is TGTGCCACCAGCCGGGGAAGGTACAATGAGCAGTTCTTC.

This clonotype was detected only a few times. This chain joins TRBV5-1 and TRBJ1-1; 9 bases map to TRBD1. This CDR3 is 15 amino acids long. The junction had 5 bases not matched to a gene; V was cut back by 1 base and J by 4 bases. CDR1 is SGHRS and CDR2 is YFSETQ in the germline V gene. The CDR3 region has the DNA TGCGCCAGCAGCTTGACAGGGGGCGCTGGCACTGAAGCTTTCTTT. It translates to CASSLTGGAGTEAFF.

This clonotype came up a few times. The CDR3 bases are TGTGCCAGCAGCCCCTCAGAGCGGGAGGGCCGCTACGAGCAGTACTTC. It is translated as CASSPSEREGRYEQYF. The chain recombines TRBV11-1 with TRBJ2-7; 10 bases line up with TRBD2. Germline CDR1 SGHAT, CDR2 FQDESV (reference sequence). With V trimmed by 5 bases and J by 3 bases, 10 bases remained unmatched. This CDR3 has 16 residues.

At least ten counts were recorded for this clonotype. This chain connects TRBV19 to TRBJ2-2, with a tentative D call TRBD1 (6 bases). Germline values: CDR1 LNHDA, CDR2 SQIVND (reference sequence). This CDR3 region has 15 residues. Deletions cut 8 bases from V and 4 bases from J, with 17 bases between. This chain's CDR3 is CASANRADGTGELFF. In DNA form, the CDR3 reads TGTGCCAGTGCGAACAGGGCGGACGGCACCGGGGAGCTGTTTTTT.

The table lists this clonotype with a few counts. J is TRBJ2-6 and V is TRBV7-6; D tentatively reads TRBD1 or TRBD2 (5 bases each). The V end was cut by 5 bases, the J end by 4 bases, with 15 bases between. Germline V gene sequence: CDR1 SGHVS, CDR2 FNYEAQ. The CDR3 extends over 16 amino acids. CDR3 sequence (DNA): TGTGCCAGCAGCCGGGACCAACTTTCCGGGGCCAACGTCCTGACTTTC. It is translated as CASSRDQLSGANVLTF.

Regarding this clonotype: Its ends do not fully match the called genes, so a read error is possible. The gene calls are TRBV10-1 and TRBJ2-3; the D call may be TRBD1 or TRBD2 (6 bases each). The CDR3 contains 13 residues. The germline gives CDR1 WNHNN, CDR2 SYGVQD (reference sequence). The CDR3 DNA is TGTGCCACCAAGGGGGGTCCGCCAGATACGCAGTATTTT. Translated, it gives CATKGGPPDTQYF.

The chain has TRBV7-6 and TRBJ2-2, with 7 positions matching TRBD2. V shed 3 bases and J 7 bases; nucleotides not matched to a gene: 11. Germline CDR1 and CDR2: SGHVS and FNYEAQ. The CDR3 covers 16 residues. The CDR3 region is CASSFSGGRLGGELFF. As DNA, the CDR3 is TGTGCCAGCAGCTTTTCCGGCGGGAGATTGGGCGGGGAGCTGTTTTTT.